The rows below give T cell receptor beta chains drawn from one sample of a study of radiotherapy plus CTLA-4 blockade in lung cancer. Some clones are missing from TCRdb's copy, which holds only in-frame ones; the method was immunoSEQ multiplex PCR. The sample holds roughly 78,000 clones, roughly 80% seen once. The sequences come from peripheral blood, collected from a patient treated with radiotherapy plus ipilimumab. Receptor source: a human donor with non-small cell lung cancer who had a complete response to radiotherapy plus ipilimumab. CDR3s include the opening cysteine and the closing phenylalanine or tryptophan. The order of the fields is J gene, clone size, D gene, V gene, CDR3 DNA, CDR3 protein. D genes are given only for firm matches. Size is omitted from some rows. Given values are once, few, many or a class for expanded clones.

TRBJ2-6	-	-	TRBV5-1	TGCGCCAGCAGCTTAAATATTGCTGGGGCCAACGTCCTGACTTTC	CASSLNIAGANVLTF
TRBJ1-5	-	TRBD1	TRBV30	TGTGCCTGGAGCGATGGACAGGGAGTATTCCGGGGGAGCAATCAGCCCCAGCATTTT	CAWSDGQGVFRGSNQPQHF
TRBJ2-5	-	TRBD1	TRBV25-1	TGTGCCAGCAGCCCGGGACAGGGAGGTGAGACCCAGTACTTC	CASSPGQGGETQYF
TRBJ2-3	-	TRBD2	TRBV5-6	TGTGCCAGCAGCTTGCTTGCTAGCGGGTACCGCACAGATACGCAGTATTTT	CASSLLASGYRTDTQYF
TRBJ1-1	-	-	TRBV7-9	TGTGCCAGCAACTCCCGGGCGGAGAACACTGAAGCTTTCTTT	CASNSRAENTEAFF
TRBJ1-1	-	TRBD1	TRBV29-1	TGCAGCGTTGCCCGACAGGGGACTGAAGCTTTCTTT	CSVARQGTEAFF
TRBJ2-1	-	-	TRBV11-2	TGTGCCAGCAGCTCCCTGAGGCGGGTAGGGGAGCAGTTCTTC	CASSSLRRVGEQFF
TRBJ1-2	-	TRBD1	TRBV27	TGTGCCAGCAGTCGGACAGGGGCCGGCTACACCTTC	CASSRTGAGYTF
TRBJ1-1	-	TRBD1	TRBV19	TGTGCCAGTCAAGTATTGGGACAGGGGGCACGAGACACTGAAGCTTTCTTT	CASQVLGQGARDTEAFF
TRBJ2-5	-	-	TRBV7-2	TGTGCCAGCAGCTCACCAATACGGGGGGAGACCCAGTACTTC	CASSSPIRGETQYF
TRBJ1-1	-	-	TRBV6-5	TGTGCCAGCAGAATTACAGGTGTGGGAAACACTGAAGCTTTCTTT	CASRITGVGNTEAFF
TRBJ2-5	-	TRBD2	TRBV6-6	TGTGCCAGCAGTGCACCGGGGGGGGTCGAGACCCAGTACTTC	CASSAPGGVETQYF
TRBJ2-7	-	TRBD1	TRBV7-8	TGTGCCAGCAGTCAGACAGGGCCCTTGAGCTCCTACGAGCAGTACTTC	CASSQTGPLSSYEQYF
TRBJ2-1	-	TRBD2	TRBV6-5	TGTGCCAGCAGCTCCGTGGGAGGGCAAGGCAATGAGCAGTTCTTC	CASSSVGGQGNEQFF
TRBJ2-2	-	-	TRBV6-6	TGTGCCAGCATCCTAGACCCCCCGGGGAAGCTGTTTTTT	CASILDPPGKLFF
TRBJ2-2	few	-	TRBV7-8	TGTGCCAGCAGCTTAGCAGGGGACTCACCCACCGGGGAGCTGTTTTTT	CASSLAGDSPTGELFF
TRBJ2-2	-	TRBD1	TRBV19	TGTGCCAGTAGTACCCGGGACAGCGGGGAGCTGTTTTTT	CASSTRDSGELFF
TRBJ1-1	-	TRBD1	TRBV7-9	TGTGCCAGCAGCTTACTGCCGGGACAGGGGGTCTCTGAAGCTTTCTTT	CASSLLPGQGVSEAFF
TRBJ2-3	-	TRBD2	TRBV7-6	TGTGCCAGCAGCTTAGTCCTAGCGGACACAGATACGCAGTATTTT	CASSLVLADTDTQYF
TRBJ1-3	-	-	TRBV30	TGTGCCTGGAGGGGACCGGCAGTCGGAAACACCATATATTTT	CAWRGPAVGNTIYF
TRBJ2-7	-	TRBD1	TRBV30	TGTGCCTGGAGTTCCGGGACAGGGGCACCCGAGCAGTACTTC	CAWSSGTGAPEQYF
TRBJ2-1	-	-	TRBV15	TGTGCCACCAGCAGAGATGCCCATTCGGGGGCCAACTATTTTTCGACCTACAATGAGCAGTTCTTC	CATSRDAHSGANYFSTYNEQFF
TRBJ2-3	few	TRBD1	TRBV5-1	TGCGCCAGCAACTGGGGGACAGGGGGGTTTAGCACAGATACGCAGTATTTT	CASNWGTGGFSTDTQYF
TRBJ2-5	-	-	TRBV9	TGTGCCAGCAGCGTATACTCGGGAGAGACCCAGTACTTC	CASSVYSGETQYF
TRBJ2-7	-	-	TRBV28	TGTGCCAGCAGACGGGCCGGATCCTACGAGCAGTACTTC	CASRRAGSYEQYF
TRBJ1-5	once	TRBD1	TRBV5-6	TGTGCCAGCAGTTGGAGGACAGGCCGCAATCAGCCCCAGCATTTT	CASSWRTGRNQPQHF
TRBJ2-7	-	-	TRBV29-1	TGCAGCGTTGCGGGATCCGGAGCCTACGAGCAGTACTTC	CSVAGSGAYEQYF
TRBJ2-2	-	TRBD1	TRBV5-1	TGCGCCAGCAGCTTAACCGGGACAGGGAGAGGGGAGCTGTTTTTT	CASSLTGTGRGELFF
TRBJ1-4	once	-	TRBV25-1	TGTGCCAGCAGGCGGGGGACGGGGGCGCAAACTAATGAAAAACTGTTTTTT	CASRRGTGAQTNEKLFF
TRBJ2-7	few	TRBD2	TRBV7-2	TGTGCCAGCAGCTCACTAGCGAGCTACGAGCAGTACTTC	CASSSLASYEQYF
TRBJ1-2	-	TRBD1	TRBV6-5	TGTGCCAGCAGTTCCGGGACAGGGGACTATGGCTACACCTTC	CASSSGTGDYGYTF
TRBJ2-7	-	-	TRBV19	TGTGCCAGTAGTATAGGAAGCAGGGGTGTCGAGCAGTACTTC	CASSIGSRGVEQYF
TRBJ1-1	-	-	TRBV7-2	TGTGCCAGCAGCTTAGGGACGGCGAGGACTGAAGCTTTCTTT	CASSLGTARTEAFF
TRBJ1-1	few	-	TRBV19	TGTGCCAGTAGTCCTCAGAAAATGAACACTGAAGCTTTCTTT	CASSPQKMNTEAFF
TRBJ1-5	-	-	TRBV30	TGTGCCTGGAGTCCCGTTGGCAATCAGCCCCAGCATTTT	CAWSPVGNQPQHF
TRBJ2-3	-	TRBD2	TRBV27	TGTGCCAGCAGTTTAACGAATTTCCGCGGGGGGGCCTCAGATACGCAGTATTTT	CASSLTNFRGGASDTQYF
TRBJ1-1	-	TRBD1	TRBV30	TGTGCCTGGATCCGACAGGGTGGGAGCACTGAAGCTTTCTTT	CAWIRQGGSTEAFF
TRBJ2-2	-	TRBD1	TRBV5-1	TGCGCCAGCAGCTCCGGGACAGACCGCACCGGGGAGCTGTTTTTT	CASSSGTDRTGELFF
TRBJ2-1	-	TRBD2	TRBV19	TGTGCCAGTAGTATTCGTCCAACTAGCGGGAAAAGGAATGAGCAGTTCTTC	CASSIRPTSGKRNEQFF
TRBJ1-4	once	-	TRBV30	TGTGCCTGGAGCCAGACAGTTACTAATGAAAAACTGTTTTTT	CAWSQTVTNEKLFF
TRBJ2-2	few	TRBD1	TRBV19	TGTGCCAGTAGTATAAACCGGGACAGGGGAATCGGGGAGCTGTTTTTT	CASSINRDRGIGELFF